This T cell receptor (beta chain) comes out of a study of vaccination effects on CD4 cells after COVID-19. General study results and limits: Late post-vaccination samples showed marked contraction of infection- and vaccine-induced clones. Convalescent patients were few in the study, and early post-infection timepoints were absent.

Comments on this clone: Its antigen is unknown.

Trimming pared 4 bases from V and 7 bases from J, leaving 5 bases between. This CDR3 spans 11 amino acids. Germline V lookup: CDR1 LNHNV, CDR2 YYDKDF (reference sequence). Sequenced by immunoSEQ multiplex PCR; TCRdb stores in-frame clones only, minus some. Among about 64,000 clones listed, 55% to 75% were seen once. Subsequent to a culture period of more than 9 days, CD4+ T cells were isolated. Half the medium was replaced with IL-2 medium on days 3 and 7. The genes are TRBV15 and TRBJ2-4, with unresolved D. The specimen was CD4+ T cells from PBMCs cultured without peptide, collected before COVID-19 vaccination. The source of this sequence is a human donor who had a prior SARS-CoV-2 infection. In DNA form, the CDR3 reads TGTGCCACCAGCACGAATAACATTCAGTACTTC. It specifies CATSTNNIQYF.